Below, 22 T cell receptor beta chains from the same sample are listed, as sequenced in a study of T cell changes during pregnancy in multiple sclerosis. Clones were read by immunoSEQ multiplex PCR, and TCRdb kept only the in-frame ones, dropping some. This table has more than 50,000 clones, 91% appearing once. Material: peripheral blood, obtained before pregnancy. These receptor sequences come from a female donor with multiple sclerosis, enrolled in a pregnancy study.

The chain couples TRBV4-3 to TRBJ2-7, with 11 bases aligning to TRBD2. The germline V gene has CDR1 LGHNA and CDR2 YSLEER. This CDR3 region has 15 residues. V lost 4 bases and J lost 3; bases outside the gene matches: 5. The CDR3 region has the DNA TGCGCCAGCAGCCGACTAGCGGGGAATAACTACGAGCAGTACTTC. It specifies CASSRLAGNNYEQYF.

This sequence joins TRBV18 and TRBJ1-2; TRBD1 aligns across 8 bases. This CDR3 is built from 14 residues. From germline, CDR1 is KGHSH and CDR2 LQKENI. V trimming: 6 bases; J trimming: 4 bases; junction bases outside the gene matches: 7. The chain's CDR3 is CASSTGTGLYGYTF. CDR3 DNA sequence: TGTGCCAGCTCGACCGGGACAGGCCTCTATGGCTACACCTTC.

The chain is built from TRBV21-1 and TRBJ1-1; the table's D call, TRBD1, was not checked against the DNA. TRBV21-1 is assigned pseudogene status. CDR3 size: 17 residues. CDR3: CASSKERLGGMNTEAFF. The CDR3 DNA reads as TGTGCCAGCAGCAAAGAAAGGTTAGGGGGAATGAACACTGAAGCTTTCTTT.

V usage is TRBV7-6 and J usage is TRBJ2-7; 7 bases match TRBD2. Germline CDR1 SGHVS, CDR2 FNYEAQ. V shed 8 bases and J 3 bases; nucleotides not matched to a gene: 4. The CDR3 loop spans 12 amino acids. The CDR3 loop is CASGEGNYEQYF. Written as DNA, the CDR3 is TGTGCCAGCGGGGAGGGAAACTACGAGCAGTACTTC.

The rearrangement joins TRBV19 to TRBJ1-4; D is ambiguous. The CDR3 sequence is 14 residues long. The germline V and J ends were trimmed by 2 bases and 4 bases, with 8 bases remaining between them. Germline-derived CDR1 and CDR2 are LNHDA and SQIVND (reference sequence). In nucleotides, the CDR3 is TGTGCCAGTAGTATAAACAGTTTTAATGAAAAACTGTTTTTT. It encodes CASSINSFNEKLFF.

This clone showed up just once. The V call is TRBV6-5, the J call TRBJ2-5; 8 bases match TRBD2. The trim removed 6 bases at V and 3 bases at J, leaving 6 bases unmatched. Germline loops: CDR1 MNHEY, CDR2 SVGAGI. The CDR3 totals 14 residues. CDR3 loop: CASRIAGRKETQYF. The CDR3 region has the DNA TGTGCCAGCAGGATAGCGGGGAGAAAAGAGACCCAGTACTTC.

The CDR3 DNA is TGTGCCAGCAGCTCGGGACTAGCGGGGGGGTACAATGAGCAGTTCTTC. Translating gives CASSSGLAGGYNEQFF. The chain employs TRBV11-3 and TRBJ2-1; TRBD2 agrees at 16 bases. Trimming cost V 4 bases and J 4 bases; bases outside gene matches: 1. CDR3 length: 16 amino acids. Germline values: CDR1 SGHNT, CDR2 YENEEA.

This clone was seen more than once but under ten times. The chain has TRBV7-9 and TRBJ2-1; D may be TRBD2 (5 bases). There are 11 residues in the CDR3. Germline V gives CDR1 SEHNR, CDR2 FQNEAQ (reference sequence). V was pared by 5 bases and J by 10 bases, with 9 bases between. The CDR3: CASSKAEEQFF. In DNA, the CDR3 is TGTGCCAGCAGCAAAGCGGAAGAGCAGTTCTTC. The full variable domain, its missing parts supplied by reference TRBV7-9 and TRBJ2-1, is DTGVSQNPRHKITKRGQNVTFRCDPISEHNRLYWYRQTLGQGPEFLTYFQNEAQLEKSRLLSDRFSAERPKGSFSTLEIQRTEQGDSAMYLCASSKAEEQFFGPGTRLTVL.

The chain joins TRBV7-9 to TRBJ2-3; unclear D gene. The V and J ends lost 5 bases and 1 base respectively, with 13 bases between them. The germline gives CDR1 SEHNR, CDR2 FQNEAQ (reference sequence). The CDR3 has 15 residues. The CDR3 nucleotides read TGTGCCAGCAGCCCCCATGAGGCCGGCACAGATACGCAGTATTTT. Its translation: CASSPHEAGTDTQYF.

The chain combines TRBV5-1 with TRBJ1-5; D uncertain. The V end lost 0 bases, the J end lost 0 bases, and 7 bases lay between the germline ends. This CDR3 has 15 residues. From germline, CDR1 is SGHRS and CDR2 YFSETQ. CDR3 sequence reads: CASSLAGNSNQPQHF. The DNA for the CDR3 is TGCGCCAGCAGCTTGGCAGGTAATAGCAATCAGCCCCAGCATTTT.

The chain joins TRBV9 to TRBJ2-2; the D gene is possibly TRBD1 (6 bases). V was shortened by 1 base and J by 6 bases, with 16 bases between the two germline ends. The germline V gene encodes CDR1 SGDLS and CDR2 YYNGEE. This CDR3 comprises 16 residues. In DNA form, the CDR3 reads TGTGCCAGCAGCGTACGCCCGGGACACCCGTCCGGGGAGCTGTTTTTT. Protein: CASSVRPGHPSGELFF. Full variable domain (missing parts from reference TRBV9 and TRBJ2-2): DSGVTQTPKHLITATGQRVTLRCSPRSGDLSVYWYQQSLDQGLQFLIQYYNGEERAKGNILERFSAQQFPDLHSELNLSSLELGDSALYFCASSVRPGHPSGELFFGEGSRLTVL.

CDR3 DNA sequence: TGTGCCAGCAGGGCCTCGAGGGTCATAAACACTGAAGCTTTCTTT. Its translation is CASRASRVINTEAFF. The gene calls are TRBV11-1 and TRBJ1-1; no firm D call. The CDR3 runs 15 residues. The V end was cut by 6 bases, the J end by 2 bases, with 16 bases between. Germline CDR1 SGHAT, CDR2 FQDESV (reference sequence). Using reference TRBV11-1 and TRBJ1-1 for the parts outside the CDR3, the full variable domain is EAEVAQSPRYKITEKSQAVAFWCDPISGHATLYWYRQILGQGPELLVQFQDESVVDDSQLPKDRFSAERLKGVDSTLKIQPAELGDSAMYLCASRASRVINTEAFFGQGTRLTVV.

V usage is TRBV6-6 and J usage is TRBJ2-7; 7 bases match TRBD1. Trimming removed 6 bases from V and 3 bases from J; junction bases left unmatched: 5. The germline V gene has CDR1 MNHNY and CDR2 SVGAGI (reference sequence). The CDR3 totals 13 residues. The CDR3 spells CASRTGPSYEQYF. Written as DNA, the CDR3 is TGTGCCAGCAGGACAGGGCCAAGCTACGAGCAGTACTTC.

The chain couples TRBV21-1 to TRBJ2-7; the D call of TRBD1 is as the table states it, not checked on the DNA. TRBV21-1 constitutes a pseudogene. The CDR3 is made up of 14 amino acids. CDR3: CASSNTRASYEQYF. DNA for the CDR3: TGTGCCAGCAGCAACACCAGGGCCTCCTACGAGCAGTACTTC.

This clone was counted once. This chain uses TRBV19 with TRBJ2-7; 9 bases line up with TRBD1. V lost 9 bases to trimming and J lost 0 bases; unmatched junction nucleotides: 6. Germline V gene lookup returns CDR1 LNHDA and CDR2 SQIVND (reference sequence). This CDR3 comprises 14 residues. The CDR3 nucleotides are TGTGCCAGCAGTGACAGGGGGTACTCCTACGAGCAGTACTTC. It specifies CASSDRGYSYEQYF.

This rearrangement joins TRBV5-1 to TRBJ1-4; D is undetermined. This CDR3 is built from 14 residues. V lost 0 bases to trimming and J lost 7 bases, with 10 bases between them. The V gene's germline CDR1 is SGHRS and CDR2 YFSETQ. CDR3: CASSLDSLGEKLFF. The CDR3 nucleotides are TGCGCCAGCAGCTTGGACAGCCTGGGTGAAAAACTGTTTTTT.

The J gene is TRBJ2-1, the V gene TRBV2; perhaps TRBD2 as D (6 bases). Germline V gives CDR1 SNHLY, CDR2 FYNNEI. CDR3 length: 12 amino acids. V lost 6 bases and J 6 bases, leaving 9 bases between the germline ends. The CDR3 region has the DNA TGTGCCAGCAGGGTCGGGGGCAATGAGCAGTTCTTC. As protein: CASRVGGNEQFF.

This chain links TRBV27 with TRBJ1-5, with 7 bases aligning to TRBD1. CDR1 is MNHEY and CDR2 is SMNVEV in the germline V gene (reference sequence). V lost 8 bases to trimming and J lost 0 bases; unmatched junction nucleotides: 7. The CDR3 contains 15 residues. The CDR3 DNA is TGTGCCAGCGGAGGGACAGCCTCTAGCAATCAGCCCCAGCATTTT. Translation: CASGGTASSNQPQHF.

The rearrangement links TRBV5-1 to TRBJ2-2; TRBD1 agrees at 12 bases. The CDR3 consists of 18 residues. Germline-derived CDR1 and CDR2 are SGHRS and YFSETQ. Trimming took 4 bases from V and 5 from J; bases not matched to a gene: 12. The CDR3 region has the DNA TGCGCCAGCAGCCCGGGTGCACCGGGACAGGGGGCAACCGGGGAGCTGTTTTTT. This gives the protein CASSPGAPGQGATGELFF.

The chain couples TRBV4-2 to TRBJ2-1; 7 nucleotides align to TRBD2. The CDR3 length is 14 residues. The junction had 3 bases not matched to a gene; V was cut back by 1 base and J by 6 bases. Germline CDR1 and CDR2: LGHNA and YNFKEQ. The CDR3 region is CASSQAGLLNEQFF. CDR3 DNA sequence: TGTGCCAGCAGCCAAGCGGGACTACTCAATGAGCAGTTCTTC.

The genes are TRBV11-1 and TRBJ1-5; 9 bases line up with TRBD1. The CDR3 runs 15 residues. CDR1 is SGHAT, CDR2 FQDESV, per germline (reference sequence). V lost 5 bases, J lost 6 bases, and 8 bases stayed unmatched. The DNA of the CDR3 is TGTGCCAGCAGCCCCGGGACAGGGAGGCTTCAGCCCCAGCATTTT. Translating it yields CASSPGTGRLQPQHF. The entire variable domain, with the rest obtained from reference TRBV11-1 and TRBJ1-5, is as follows: EAEVAQSPRYKITEKSQAVAFWCDPISGHATLYWYRQILGQGPELLVQFQDESVVDDSQLPKDRFSAERLKGVDSTLKIQPAELGDSAMYLCASSPGTGRLQPQHFGDGTRLSIL.

The chain couples TRBV19 to TRBJ1-5, with unresolved D. Germline values: CDR1 LNHDA, CDR2 SQIVND (reference sequence). V lost 5 bases to trimming and J lost 3 bases, with 8 bases between them. There are 13 residues in the CDR3. DNA of the CDR3: TGTGCCAGTAGTGGCGGCTTCAATCAGCCCCAGCATTTT. Translated: CASSGGFNQPQHF.